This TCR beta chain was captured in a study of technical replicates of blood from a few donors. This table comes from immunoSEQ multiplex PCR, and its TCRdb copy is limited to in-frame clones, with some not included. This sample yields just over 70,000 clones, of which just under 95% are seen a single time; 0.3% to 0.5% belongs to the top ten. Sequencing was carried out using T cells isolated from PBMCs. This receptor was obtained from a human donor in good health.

DNA for the CDR3: TGTGCCAGCAGTTCAATTCAAACAGGGTATAGCAATCAGCCCCAGCATTTT. It yields the protein CASSSIQTGYSNQPQHF. The gene calls are TRBV28 and TRBJ1-5; D perhaps matches TRBD1 (6 bases). V was shortened by 4 bases and J by 0 bases, with 16 bases between the two germline ends. The CDR3 is made up of 17 amino acids. Germline CDR1 MDHEN, CDR2 SYDVKM.